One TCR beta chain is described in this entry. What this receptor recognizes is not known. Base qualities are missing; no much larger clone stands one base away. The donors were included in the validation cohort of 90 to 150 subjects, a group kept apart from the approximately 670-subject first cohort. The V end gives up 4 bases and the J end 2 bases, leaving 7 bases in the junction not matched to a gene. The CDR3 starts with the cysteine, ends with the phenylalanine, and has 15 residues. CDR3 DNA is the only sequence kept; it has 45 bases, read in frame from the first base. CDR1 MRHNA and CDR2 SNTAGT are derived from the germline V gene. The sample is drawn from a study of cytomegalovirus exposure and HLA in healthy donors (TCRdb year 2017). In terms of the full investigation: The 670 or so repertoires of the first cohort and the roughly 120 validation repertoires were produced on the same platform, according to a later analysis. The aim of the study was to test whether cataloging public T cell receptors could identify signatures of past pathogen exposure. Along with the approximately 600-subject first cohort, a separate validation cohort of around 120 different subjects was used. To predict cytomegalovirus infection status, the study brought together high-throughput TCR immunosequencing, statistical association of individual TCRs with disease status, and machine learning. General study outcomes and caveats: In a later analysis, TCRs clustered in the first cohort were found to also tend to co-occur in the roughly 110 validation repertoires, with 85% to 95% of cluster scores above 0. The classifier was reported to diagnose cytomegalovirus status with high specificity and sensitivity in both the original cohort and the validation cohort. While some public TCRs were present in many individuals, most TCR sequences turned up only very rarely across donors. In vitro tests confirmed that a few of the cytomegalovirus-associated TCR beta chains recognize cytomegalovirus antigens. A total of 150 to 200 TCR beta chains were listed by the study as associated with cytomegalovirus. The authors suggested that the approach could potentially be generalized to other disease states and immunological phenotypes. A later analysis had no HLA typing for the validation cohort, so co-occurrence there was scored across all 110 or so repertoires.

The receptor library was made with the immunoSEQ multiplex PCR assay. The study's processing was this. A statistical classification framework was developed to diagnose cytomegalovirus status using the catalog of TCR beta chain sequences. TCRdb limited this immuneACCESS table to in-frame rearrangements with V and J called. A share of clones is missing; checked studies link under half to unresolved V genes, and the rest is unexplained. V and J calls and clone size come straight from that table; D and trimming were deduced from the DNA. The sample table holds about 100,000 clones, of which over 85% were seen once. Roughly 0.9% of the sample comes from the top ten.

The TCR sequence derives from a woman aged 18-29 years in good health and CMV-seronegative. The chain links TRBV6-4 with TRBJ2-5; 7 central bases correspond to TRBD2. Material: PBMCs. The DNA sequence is TGTGCCAGCAGTGCCTCGGGAGGTACACAAGAGACCCAGTACTTC. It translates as CASSASGGTQETQYF.